The 28 T cell receptor beta chains listed next were all sequenced from one sample in a study of T cells in Graves' hyperthyroidism and ophthalmopathy. RNA transcripts provided the source from which TCR beta CDR3 regions were amplified. Researchers ran a first-round RT-PCR on the TCR CDR3 using the HTBI primer set. A single record per CDR3 protein comes from TCRdb applying MiXCR to the multiplex PCR reads. The top ten clones hold roughly a sixth of a sample with roughly 660,000 distinct CDR3 sequences, 17% of them seen once. The sequenced sample consisted of blood. The receptor set was obtained from a man aged 50-60 years with Graves' hyperthyroidism.

This clonotype was observed once. The V gene is TRBV28, the J gene TRBJ2-5; TRBD2 is a possible D gene (6 bases). This CDR3 spans 15 amino acids. Germline V gene sequence: CDR1 MDHEN, CDR2 SYDVKM. V gave up 6 bases and J gave up 5 bases, with 19 bases separating them. The CDR3 nucleotides read TGTGCCAGCAGCTCGAACAAGGAGGGCCTTGAGACCCAGTACTTC. Translation: CASSSNKEGLETQYF. Full variable domain (rest looked up from reference TRBV28 and TRBJ2-5): DVKVTQSSRYLVKRTGEKVFLECVQDMDHENMFWYRQDPGLGLRLIYFSYDVKMKEKGDIPEGYSVSREKKERFSLILESASTNQTSMYLCASSSNKEGLETQYFGPGTRLLVL.

This clonotype was found many times. The chain carries TRBV6-1 and TRBJ2-5; 7 bases fit TRBD2. Germline CDR1 reads MNHNS; CDR2 reads SASEGT. Trimming removed 6 bases from V and 4 bases from J; junction bases left unmatched: 8. The CDR3 has 14 amino acids. The CDR3 DNA reads TGTGCCAGCAGGCCCGGCGGGGGAGGAGAGACCCAGTACTTC. It codes for CASRPGGGGETQYF.

This clonotype turned up a few times. The V and J genes are TRBV7-2 and TRBJ2-7; TRBD2 agrees at 10 bases. V lost 5 bases to trimming and J lost 4 bases; unmatched junction nucleotides: 8. Germline loops: CDR1 SGHTA, CDR2 FQGNSA. CDR3 length: 15 amino acids. CDR3: CASSLTSGMGYEQYF. CDR3 nucleotides: TGTGCCAGCAGCCTCACTAGCGGGATGGGTTACGAGCAGTACTTC.

This clonotype showed up many times. J is TRBJ1-6 and V is TRBV6-1; D is unresolved. This CDR3 contains 15 residues. With 5 bases removed from V and 7 bases from J, the gap between germline ends came to 15 bases. Germline V gene sequence: CDR1 MNHNS, CDR2 SASEGT. In nucleotides, the CDR3 is TGTGCCAGCAGTCGGACGAGATCCGGGAATTCACCCCTCCACTTT. Its protein is CASSRTRSGNSPLHF.

This clonotype turned up a few times. This chain connects TRBV9 to TRBJ1-1; the D gene is possibly TRBD1 (6 bases). V gave up 0 bases and J gave up 1 base, with 10 bases separating them. The germline V gene encodes CDR1 SGDLS and CDR2 YYNGEE. This CDR3 spans 15 amino acids. CDR3 amino acids: CASSVVDSGNTEAFF. The CDR3 nucleotides are TGTGCCAGCAGCGTAGTGGACAGCGGGAACACTGAAGCTTTCTTT.

The V call is TRBV4-1, the J call TRBJ2-5; D might be TRBD2 (5 bases). The length of the CDR3 is 18 residues. The germline V gene encodes CDR1 MGHRA and CDR2 YSYEKL. V gave up 0 bases and J gave up 5 bases, with 22 bases separating them. The CDR3, as DNA: TGCGCCAGCAGCCAAGAGTATCGGGGAGCAGTTTGGGTGGAGACCCAGTACTTC. As protein: CASSQEYRGAVWVETQYF.

In this sample, this clonotype turned up a few times. The V and J genes are TRBV27 and TRBJ1-1; D is perhaps TRBD1 (5 bases). V lost 3 bases, J lost 11 bases, and 13 bases lay in between. Germline V gene lookup returns CDR1 MNHEY and CDR2 SMNVEV (reference sequence). The CDR3 is 12 residues long. In DNA, the CDR3 is TGTGCCAGCAGTTTTAAGGGGCGGCCGGCTTTCTTT. Protein: CASSFKGRPAFF.

This clonotype was seen at least ten times. This chain uses TRBV24-1 with TRBJ2-6; no clear D gene. The germline V gene encodes CDR1 KGHDR and CDR2 SFDVKD. Trimming removed 8 bases at V and 4 bases at J, with 5 bases between. The CDR3 has 12 amino acids. The CDR3, as DNA: TGTGCCACCAATCGGGGGGCCAACGTCCTGACTTTC. Residues: CATNRGANVLTF.

This clonotype has ten or more counts. V and J are TRBV11-1 and TRBJ2-1; 10 bases line up with TRBD2. The germline CDR1 and CDR2 sequences are SGHAT and FQDESV (reference sequence). CDR3 length: 16 amino acids. Trimming at V came to 5 bases and at J to 7 bases, leaving 11 bases not matched to a gene. This chain's CDR3 is CASSPAWASGSNEQFF. For the CDR3, the DNA is TGTGCCAGCAGCCCGGCGTGGGCTAGCGGGAGTAATGAGCAGTTCTTC.

Many counts were recorded for this clonotype. The rearrangement links TRBV7-9 to TRBJ2-1; D is unresolved. Germline-derived CDR1 and CDR2 are SEHNR and FQNEAQ (reference sequence). CDR3 length equals 17 residues. V was trimmed by 1 base and J by 2 bases, leaving 15 bases between them. The CDR3 sequence is CASSLEAAREAYNEQFF. The CDR3 DNA reads TGTGCCAGCAGCTTAGAGGCCGCCCGTGAGGCCTACAATGAGCAGTTCTTC.

To note about this clonotype: At one end, the junction sequence differs from germline, possibly due to a read error. The V gene is TRBV11-2, the J gene TRBJ2-7, with 9 bases identical to TRBD1. The CDR3 is 15 amino acids. Germline CDR1 reads SGHAT; CDR2 reads FQNNGV. DNA of the CDR3: TGTGTCAGCAGCTTACTGACAGGGGGGACCTACGAGCAGTACTTC. Translated: CVSSLLTGGTYEQYF.

The sample holds many counts of this clonotype. The genes are TRBV20-1 and TRBJ2-7; D is unresolved. CDR3 length: 12 residues. Germline V CDR1 and CDR2: DFQATT, SNEGSKA (reference sequence). V was trimmed by 2 bases and J by 3 bases, leaving 8 bases between them. The CDR3, as DNA: TGCAGTGCTAGATCCGACTTCTACGAGCAGTACTTC. Protein: CSARSDFYEQYF.

The V and J genes are TRBV9 and TRBJ2-7; D is possibly TRBD1 (6 bases). Deletions cut 0 bases from V and 0 bases from J, with 10 bases between. The CDR3 is made up of 15 amino acids. Germline CDR1 SGDLS, CDR2 YYNGEE. The CDR3 protein is CASSVAAGVSYEQYF. The CDR3 bases are TGTGCCAGCAGCGTAGCGGCAGGGGTCTCCTACGAGCAGTACTTC.

The V gene is TRBV19, the J gene TRBJ2-7, with TRBD1 as a possible D gene (5 bases). Germline-derived CDR1 and CDR2 are LNHDA and SQIVND (reference sequence). This CDR3 spans 15 amino acids. V lost 3 bases to trimming and J lost 4 bases, with 16 bases between them. Here the CDR3 reads CASSMSAGMVYEQYF. CDR3 nucleotide sequence: TGTGCCAGTAGTATGTCGGCAGGGATGGTGTACGAGCAGTACTTC.

The rearrangement joins TRBV28 to TRBJ2-4; 7 nucleotides align to TRBD1. Germline V gives CDR1 MDHEN, CDR2 SYDVKM. This CDR3 region has 17 residues. The junction had 10 bases not matched to a gene; V was cut back by 3 bases and J by 2 bases. The CDR3 DNA sequence: TGTGCCAGCAGTTTGTTTACCGGGACAGTTACCAAAAACATTCAGTACTTC. It encodes CASSLFTGTVTKNIQYF.

V usage is TRBV28 and J usage is TRBJ2-5; D remains unclear. Trimming left V 5 bases short and J 7 bases short, with 14 bases between. The CDR3 contains 13 residues. Germline values: CDR1 MDHEN, CDR2 SYDVKM. The CDR3 DNA reads TGTGCCAGCAGTCCCCCAGCAAAAGGGACCCAGTACTTC. Its protein is CASSPPAKGTQYF.

The count of this clonotype is one. The chain couples TRBV20-1 to TRBJ1-5, with D maybe TRBD1 (6 bases). Germline CDR1 DFQATT, CDR2 SNEGSKA (reference sequence). V lost 3 bases and J 0 bases, leaving 12 bases between the germline ends. This CDR3 has 15 residues. The CDR3 is CSASGTKYSNQPQHF. In nucleotides, the CDR3 is TGCAGTGCTAGTGGGACAAAATATAGCAATCAGCCCCAGCATTTT.

This clonotype has at least ten counts. J is TRBJ2-7 and V is TRBV2; 7 nucleotides align to TRBD2. Germline CDR1 reads SNHLY; CDR2 reads FYNNEI. J lost 6 bases, V lost 6 bases, and 11 bases had no gene match. The CDR3 runs to 14 residues. The CDR3, as DNA: TGTGCCAGCAGCCTCGGACTAGGTTCGATCGAGCAGTACTTC. It yields the protein CASSLGLGSIEQYF. The variable domain in full, with the rest retrieved from reference TRBV2 and TRBJ2-7, is EPEVTQTPSHQVTQMGQEVILRCVPISNHLYFYWYRQILGQKVEFLVSFYNNEISEKSEIFDDQFSVERPDGSNFTLKIRSTKLEDSAMYFCASSLGLGSIEQYFGPGTRLTVT.

This clonotype occurred many times. The genes are TRBV7-9 and TRBJ2-3, with D maybe TRBD1 (7 bases). V lost 0 bases, J lost 0 bases, and 13 bases lay in between. CDR3 length: 17 residues. Germline V gene sequence: CDR1 SEHNR, CDR2 FQNEAQ (reference sequence). The CDR3 region is CASSLAAGGTSTDTQYF. The CDR3 DNA is TGTGCCAGCAGCTTAGCGGCAGGGGGGACTAGCACAGATACGCAGTATTTT.

The sample holds many counts of this clonotype. The gene calls are TRBV18 and TRBJ1-1; D gene ambiguous. The CDR3 covers 13 residues. V lost 3 bases and J 1 base, leaving 6 bases between the germline ends. Germline V gene lookup returns CDR1 KGHSH and CDR2 LQKENI. CDR3 nucleotide sequence: TGTGCCAGCTCACCCCCCACGAACACTGAAGCTTTCTTT. It yields the protein CASSPPTNTEAFF.

On this clonotype itself: At one end, the junction sequence differs from germline, possibly due to a read error. The chain carries TRBV19 and TRBJ1-2, with a weak D call TRBD1 (5 bases). The germline CDR1 and CDR2 sequences are LNHDA and SQIVND (reference sequence). The CDR3 has 13 residues. The CDR3 bases are TGTGCCAGTAGTGTGACAGTCAACTATGGCTGCACCTTC. Amino acids: CASSVTVNYGCTF.

At least ten counts were recorded for this clonotype. The genes are TRBV28 and TRBJ2-5, with D perhaps matching TRBD1 or TRBD2 (5 bases each). With 5 bases removed from V and 2 bases from J, the gap between germline ends came to 15 bases. The CDR3 has 15 residues. Germline CDR1 reads MDHEN; CDR2 reads SYDVKM. The CDR3 is CASSPRDGGQETQYF. CDR3 in DNA: TGTGCCAGCAGTCCCCGGGACGGTGGACAAGAGACCCAGTACTTC.

This clonotype was recorded at least ten times. J is TRBJ2-7 and V is TRBV6-2 or TRBV6-3, with D unclear. Trimming left V 2 bases short and J 4 bases short, with 6 bases between. CDR3 size: 12 residues. Germline V gene sequence: CDR1 MNHEY, CDR2 SVGEGT. The CDR3 loop reads CASSYRTYEQYF. CDR3 DNA: TGTGCCAGCAGTTACCGCACTTACGAGCAGTACTTC.

Ten or more counts support this clonotype. J is TRBJ2-4 and V is TRBV28; 8 bases agree with TRBD1. Germline V CDR1 and CDR2: MDHEN, SYDVKM. With V trimmed by 4 bases and J by 9 bases, 8 bases remained unmatched. There are 14 residues in the CDR3. The CDR3 spells CASSSTGAMIIQYF. The CDR3, as DNA: TGTGCCAGCAGTTCGACAGGGGCAATGATCATTCAGTACTTC.

This clonotype was detected many times. The chain employs TRBV2 and TRBJ2-7; 7 bases agree with TRBD1. The CDR3 spans 15 residues. V lost 5 bases and J lost 0; bases outside the gene matches: 7. Germline values: CDR1 SNHLY, CDR2 FYNNEI. The CDR3 reads CASSQSGTVSYEQYF. In nucleotides, the CDR3 is TGTGCCAGCAGTCAATCCGGGACAGTCTCCTACGAGCAGTACTTC.

The chain is built from TRBV19 and TRBJ1-2, with TRBD1 matching over 7 bases. CDR1 and CDR2 (germline): LNHDA, SQIVND (reference sequence). V dropped 2 bases and J dropped 2; count of bases not matched to a gene: 17. The CDR3 is 19 amino acids. CDR3: CASSIKAVSPGGPNYGYTF. Written as DNA, the CDR3 is TGTGCCAGTAGTATAAAAGCCGTTTCCCCAGGGGGTCCCAACTATGGCTACACCTTC.

This clonotype was counted ten times or more. The V call is TRBV12-3 or TRBV12-4, the J call TRBJ2-1; TRBD1 matches at 9 bases. Trimming removed 5 bases from V and 6 bases from J; junction bases left unmatched: 8. There are 15 residues in the CDR3. CDR3 sequence: CASSLRDRVSNEQFF. Written as DNA, the CDR3 is TGTGCCAGCAGTCTCCGGGACAGGGTTTCCAATGAGCAGTTCTTC.

This clonotype was detected ten times or more. V gene TRBV19 combines with J gene TRBJ2-7; D possibly corresponds to TRBD2 (5 bases). Germline V lookup: CDR1 LNHDA, CDR2 SQIVND (reference sequence). Trimming pared 5 bases from V and 6 bases from J, leaving 14 bases between. CDR3 length: 13 residues. The CDR3 nucleotides are TGTGCCAGTAGTGTCTGGGAGTCGGGCGAGCAGTACTTC. It yields the protein CASSVWESGEQYF.